This T cell receptor (beta chain) is from a study of blood T cell repertoires in COVID-19. Study-wide background: Donors in the United States, Italy and Spain gave samples during acute or convalescent COVID-19.

As handled by the study authors: It was from reference gene primer amplification that nucleated cell counts were estimated. The table came from immunoSEQ multiplex PCR; TCRdb's copy has only in-frame clones and leaves some out. V and J calls plus clone size are reproduced from that table; the DNA served to infer D and trimming. The table lists under 200,000 clones, around four fifths of them singletons. V was clipped by 5 bases and J by 6 bases; unmatched bases: 9. Germline V CDR1 and CDR2: LNHDA, SQIVND (reference sequence). This CDR3 region has 17 residues. The TCR sequence derives from a man in his 70s with acute or convalescent COVID-19. This sequence joins TRBV19 and TRBJ2-1, with 14 bases identical to TRBD2. Input material: peripheral blood. The CDR3 sequence: CASSLGLAGGYGNEQFF. The CDR3 nucleotides are TGTGCCAGTAGTCTTGGACTAGCGGGAGGTTATGGCAATGAGCAGTTCTTC.